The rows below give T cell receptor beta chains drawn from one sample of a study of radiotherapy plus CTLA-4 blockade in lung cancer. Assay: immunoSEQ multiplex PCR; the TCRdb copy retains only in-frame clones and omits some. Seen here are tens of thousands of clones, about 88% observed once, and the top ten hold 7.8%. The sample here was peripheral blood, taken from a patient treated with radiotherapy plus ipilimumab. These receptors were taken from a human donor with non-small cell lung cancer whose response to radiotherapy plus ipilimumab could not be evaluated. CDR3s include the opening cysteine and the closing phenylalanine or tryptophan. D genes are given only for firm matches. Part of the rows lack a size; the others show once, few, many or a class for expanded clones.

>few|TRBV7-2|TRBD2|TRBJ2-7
TGTGCCAGCAGCTTAGGGAGATATGGTCTAGCGGGGAGCTACGAGCAGTACTTC
CASSLGRYGLAGSYEQYF
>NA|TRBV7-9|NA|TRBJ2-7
TGTGCCAGCAGCTTGGAGTCTAGCCGTTACGAGCAGTACTTC
CASSLESSRYEQYF
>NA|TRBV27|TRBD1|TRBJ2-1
TGTGCCAGCAGGGGACAGGGAGGAGAAGACGGCGAGCAGTTCTTC
CASRGQGGEDGEQFF
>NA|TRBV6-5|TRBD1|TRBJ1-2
TGTGCCAGCAGTCCTTTATCAGGGGGAGGCTATGGCTACACCTTC
CASSPLSGGGYGYTF
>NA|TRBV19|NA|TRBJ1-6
TGTGCCAGCCAAAGTATAGCCGGGGCCTATAATTCACCCCTCCACTTT
CASQSIAGAYNSPLHF
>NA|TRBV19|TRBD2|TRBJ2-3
TGTGCCAGTAGTATCAGCGGGGTCACCCACACAGATACGCAGTATTTT
CASSISGVTHTDTQYF
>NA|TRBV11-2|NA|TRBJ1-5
TGTGCCAGCAGGACTTCCAGGGGTAATCAGCCCCAGCATTTT
CASRTSRGNQPQHF
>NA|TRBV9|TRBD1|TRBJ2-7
TGTGCCAGCAGCTCTACAGGGGGCAGATACGAGCAGTACTTC
CASSSTGGRYEQYF
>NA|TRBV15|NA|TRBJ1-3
TGTGCCACCAGCAGAGTGAGCCATGGAAACACCATATATTTT
CATSRVSHGNTIYF
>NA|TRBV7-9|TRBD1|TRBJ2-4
TGTGCCAGCAGCGTTGGGACAGGGGGGGAAAACATTCAGTACTTC
CASSVGTGGENIQYF
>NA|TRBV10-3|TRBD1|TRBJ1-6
TGTGCCATCCGGGACAGGGGTATTGATTCACCCCTCCACTTT
CAIRDRGIDSPLHF
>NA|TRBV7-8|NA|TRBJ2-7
TGTGCCAGCAGCCAGGACAGTTCCTTTCGCGAGCAGTACTTC
CASSQDSSFREQYF
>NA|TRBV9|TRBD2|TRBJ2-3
TGTGCCAGCAGCGATAGCGGGAGGAAAGGGGATACGCAGTATTTT
CASSDSGRKGDTQYF
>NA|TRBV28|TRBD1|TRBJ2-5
TGTGCCAGCAGGAGCAGGGGGTTAGGAGAGACCCAGTACTTC
CASRSRGLGETQYF
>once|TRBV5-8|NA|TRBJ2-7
TGTGCCAGCAGCTTGCGTCCCACAGTACTCGGCGAGCAGTACTTC
CASSLRPTVLGEQYF
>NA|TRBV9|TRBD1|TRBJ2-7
TGTGCCAGCAGCACCCAGGGACAGGCCTACGAGCAGTACTTC
CASSTQGQAYEQYF
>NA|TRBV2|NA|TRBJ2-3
TGTGCCAGCAGTACCTCCCGACGCAGGTCCTACACAGATACGCAGTATTTT
CASSTSRRRSYTDTQYF
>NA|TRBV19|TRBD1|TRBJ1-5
TGTGCCAGTAGTATAGACTCCGGGACAGCTAGCAATCAGCCCCAGCATTTT
CASSIDSGTASNQPQHF
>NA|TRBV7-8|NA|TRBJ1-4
TGTGCCAGCAGCAAGGGAGTGGCAACTAATGAAAAACTGTTTTTT
CASSKGVATNEKLFF
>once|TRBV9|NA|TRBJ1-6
TGTGCCAGCAGCGCCCGCTCCTATAATTCACCCCTCCACTTT
CASSARSYNSPLHF
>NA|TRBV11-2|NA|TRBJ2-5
TGTGCTACGGGACGGGGGCAAGAGACCCAGTACTTC
CATGRGQETQYF
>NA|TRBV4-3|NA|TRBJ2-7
TGCGCCAGCAGCCAAGATAGGAATAAGGACTCCTATCAGATCTACGAGCAGTACTTC
CASSQDRNKDSYQIYEQYF
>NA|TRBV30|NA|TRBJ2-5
TGTGCCTGGAGTGTTACGCAGGCGCTACTTTCTAACCGAGAGACCCAGTACTTC
CAWSVTQALLSNRETQYF
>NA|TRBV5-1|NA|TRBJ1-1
TGCGCCAGCAGACAGGGAGTCGGGTCGGACACTGAAGCTTTCTTT
CASRQGVGSDTEAFF
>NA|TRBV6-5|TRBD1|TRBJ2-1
TGTGCCAGCAGCTCTCGACAGGGGGTTTACAATGAGCAGTTCTTC
CASSSRQGVYNEQFF
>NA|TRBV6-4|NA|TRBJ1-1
TGTGCCAGCAGCTCGGAGGCGAACACTGAAGCTTTCTTT
CASSSEANTEAFF
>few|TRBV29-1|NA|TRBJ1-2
TGCAGCGTTCTCGACAGGCTTAACTATGGCTACACCTTC
CSVLDRLNYGYTF
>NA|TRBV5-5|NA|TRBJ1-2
TGTGCCAGCAGCTTGGGCGGGGAGAGTCCCTATGGCTACACCTTC
CASSLGGESPYGYTF
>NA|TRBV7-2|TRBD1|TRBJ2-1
TGTGCCAGCAGCTTAACCTCTCGACAGGGTCAGTTCTTC
CASSLTSRQGQFF
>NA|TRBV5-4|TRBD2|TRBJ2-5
TGTGCCAGCAGCCTTAGCGGGTCAAATCAAGAGACCCAGTACTTC
CASSLSGSNQETQYF
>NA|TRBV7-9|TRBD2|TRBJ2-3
TGTGCCAGCAGCGACTTAGCGGGAGCAAAAGATACGCAGTATTTT
CASSDLAGAKDTQYF
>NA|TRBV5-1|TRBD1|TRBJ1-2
TGCGCCAGCAGCTTGGAGGGGGCGGGTAACTATGGCTACACCTTC
CASSLEGAGNYGYTF
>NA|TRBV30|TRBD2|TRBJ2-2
TGTGCCTGGATGGGAGGGCCGGGTACCGGGGAGCTGTTTTTT
CAWMGGPGTGELFF
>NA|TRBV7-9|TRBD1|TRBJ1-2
TGTGCCAGCAGCTTAGCAGGGGGCCCGTATGGCTACACCTTC
CASSLAGGPYGYTF
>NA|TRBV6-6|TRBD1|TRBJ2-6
TGTGCCACCTTTGACAGGGCTGGGGCCAACGTCCTGACTTTC
CATFDRAGANVLTF
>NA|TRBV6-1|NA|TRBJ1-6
TGTGCCAGCAGTGAAGTCGGAGGGTTCAGGTCACCCCTCCACTTT
CASSEVGGFRSPLHF
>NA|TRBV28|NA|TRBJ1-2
TGTGCCAGCAGTTTATTGGGGGGAGAGGGTTATGGCTACACCTTC
CASSLLGGEGYGYTF
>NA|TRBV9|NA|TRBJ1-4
TGTGCCAGCAGCAGAGACTTGAATGAAAAACTGTTTTTT
CASSRDLNEKLFF
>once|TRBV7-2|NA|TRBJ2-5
TGTGCCAGCAGCCCGGGCAGGGAAGAGACCCAGTACTTC
CASSPGREETQYF
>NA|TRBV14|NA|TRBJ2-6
TGTGCCAGCAGCCCACACAGGGGGAGCGGGGCTGGGGCCAACGTCCTGACTTTC
CASSPHRGSGAGANVLTF
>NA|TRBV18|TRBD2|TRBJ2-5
TGTGCCAGCTCTCGCGAGGGCGGGAGCCGAGAGACCCAGTACTTC
CASSREGGSRETQYF
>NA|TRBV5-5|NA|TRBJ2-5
TGTGCCAGCAGCTTCAGGGCAGCACAAGAGACCCAGTACTTC
CASSFRAAQETQYF
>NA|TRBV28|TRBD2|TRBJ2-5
TGTGCCAGCAGTTTAGCGGGAGGAATGGAGACCCAGTACTTC
CASSLAGGMETQYF
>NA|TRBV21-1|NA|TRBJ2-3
TGTGCCAGCAGCAAAGGACAGGGGGCTGTTTCGTATTTT
CASSKGQGAVSYF
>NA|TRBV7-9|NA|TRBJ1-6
TGTGCCAGCAGCTTAGCGGAGAATTCACCCCTCCACTTT
CASSLAENSPLHF
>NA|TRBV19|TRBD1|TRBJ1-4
TGTGCCAGTAGTGCCTACAGGGGGCCTAATGAAAAACTGTTTTTT
CASSAYRGPNEKLFF